The source of this T cell receptor (beta chain) is a study of identical twins. Study-level points and caveats: Memory repertoires showed no such pattern, whereas abundant cord blood beta clonotypes carried fewer insertions. Researchers reported excess low generation probability among twin-shared out-of-frame alpha sequences. Among beta out-of-frame sequences, excess sharing between twins appeared weaker.

The CDR3 contains 13 residues. From germline, CDR1 is LGHDT and CDR2 YNNKEL (reference sequence). The V and J ends lost 10 bases and 4 bases respectively, with 15 bases between them. For this clonotype: What it binds is not known.

Template switching (which added a universal primer site) was used, and cDNA carried unique molecular identifiers. TCRdb reprocessed the 5' RACE reads via MiXCR and lists one record per CDR3 protein. The sample holds around 100,000 distinct CDR3 sequences, around 5.5% seen once. The chain employs TRBV3-1 and TRBJ2-3; D gene uncertain. This TCR derives from a woman aged 45-65 years in good health. Sequences were obtained from memory T cells sorted from blood. DNA for the CDR3: TGTGCCACCGAAGGGCCGTGGGCAGATACGCAGTATTTT. This translates into CATEGPWADTQYF.